This T cell receptor (beta chain) was profiled in a study of blood T cell repertoires in COVID-19. Across the study: Sites across the United States, Italy and Spain contributed samples from acute and convalescent COVID-19. Sources were T cells, B-cell-depleted T cells, or PBMCs; the material itself was cDNA or gDNA.

In the case of this clone: Other nucleotide sequences in the sample specify the same CDR3.

Per the authors' pipeline: Quantification of nucleated cells was approximated via reference gene primer amplification. TCRdb's copy holds only in-frame clones and misses some; the assay was immunoSEQ multiplex PCR. V, J and clone size were drawn from that table, and D and trimming were deduced from the DNA. The profile shows about 76,000 clones, around nine tenths of them singletons. CDR1 is DFQATT, CDR2 SNEGSKA, per germline (reference sequence). Trimming cost V 6 bases and J 3 bases, with 6 bases left between them. The CDR3 runs 10 residues. The chain joins TRBV20-1 to TRBJ2-7; D is undetermined. What was sequenced was peripheral blood. The receptor was derived from a man aged 25 to 40 with acute or convalescent COVID-19. CDR3 bases: TGCAGTGCAACAAGCTACGAGCAGTACTTC. It yields the protein CSATSYEQYF.